The 10 T cell receptor beta chains presented below share a single source sample, sequenced in a study of human T cells and chemical hapten exposure. Time point here: patch test 1, 2 weeks after DPC sensitization. Treatment reported: therapeutic diphenylcyclopropenone sensitization with weekly scalp DPC. The authors' total RNA extraction used unfractionated whole blood. TCRdb processed the RACE reads anew with MiXCR; each CDR3 protein has one entry. The table records 40,000 to 50,000 distinct CDR3 sequences, 4% of them present only once. Specimen: whole blood, collected in connection with sensitization to the hapten diphenylcyclopropenone (DPC). These receptors came from a man between 50 and 59 years old with alopecia areata. Some clones in this sample may be carry-over from other donors' samples.

This chain joins TRBV13 and TRBJ2-3; 16 bases align to TRBD2. J lost 3 bases, V lost 4 bases, and 7 bases had no gene match. CDR1 and CDR2 (germline): PRHDT, FYEKMQ (reference sequence). The CDR3 runs to 18 residues. The CDR3 DNA is TGTGCCAGCAGCTCGGGACTAGCGGGAGGGCCGGGGACAGATACGCAGTATTTT. This translates into CASSSGLAGGPGTDTQYF.

This clonotype was seen at least ten times. The chain has TRBV12-3 or TRBV12-4 and TRBJ2-5, with 14 positions matching TRBD2. J lost 5 bases, V lost 6 bases, and 14 bases had no gene match. The CDR3 totals 18 residues. CDR3 protein: CASSTGLAGGSMGETQYF. As DNA, the CDR3 is TGTGCCAGCAGCACCGGACTAGCGGGAGGAAGTATGGGGGAGACCCAGTACTTC.

This clonotype was counted many times. The chain employs TRBV4-1 and TRBJ2-1; 11 bases match TRBD2. Germline-derived CDR1 and CDR2 are MGHRA and YSYEKL. J lost 9 bases, V lost 1 base, and 14 bases had no gene match. The CDR3 covers 18 residues. The CDR3 nucleotides read TGCGCCAGCAGCCAAGCCCTACTTTTAGCGGGAGGGCCACGTGAGCAGTTCTTC. This gives the protein CASSQALLLAGGPREQFF.

This clonotype has a count of ten or more. This sequence joins TRBV28 and TRBJ2-1; 13 bases align to TRBD2. V lost 3 bases to trimming and J lost 5 bases; unmatched junction nucleotides: 10. Germline V gene lookup returns CDR1 MDHEN and CDR2 SYDVKM. The CDR3 is 18 residues long. The CDR3 spells CASSFGPLGLAGHNEQFF. The DNA of the CDR3 is TGTGCCAGCAGTTTTGGCCCCCTGGGACTAGCGGGACACAATGAGCAGTTCTTC.

This clonotype was counted a few times. The chain recombines TRBV3-1 with TRBJ1-5, with D possibly matching TRBD1 (5 bases). This CDR3 has 16 amino acids. V was clipped by 1 base and J by 0 bases, with 10 bases between them. CDR1 and CDR2 (germline): LGHDT, YNNKEL (reference sequence). CDR3 DNA sequence: TGTGCCAGCAGCCAAGGTTCAGGGTCTAGCAATCAGCCCCAGCATTTT. Protein product: CASSQGSGSSNQPQHF.

This clonotype was counted a few times. This rearrangement joins TRBV2 to TRBJ2-7; maybe TRBD2 (6 bases). The germline CDR1 and CDR2 sequences are SNHLY and FYNNEI. V shed 5 bases and J shed 7 bases, with 12 bases lying between them. This CDR3 comprises 12 residues. The CDR3 loop reads CASSTDRGEQYF. In nucleotides, the CDR3 is TGTGCCAGCAGTACGGACCGGGGGGAGCAGTACTTC.

This clonotype turned up a few times. The chain links TRBV6-1 to TRBJ1-5, with 7 bases matching TRBD1. The CDR3 length is 15 residues. CDR1 is MNHNS, CDR2 SASEGT, per germline. With 7 bases clipped from V and 4 bases from J, the junction kept 10 bases outside the gene matches. As DNA, the CDR3 is TGTGCCAGCATAAGTTCCGGACAGGAGAATCAGCCCCAGCATTTT. This encodes CASISSGQENQPQHF.

A few counts support this clonotype. The J gene is TRBJ1-5, the V gene TRBV27; 9 bases fit TRBD1. Losses at the gene ends were 5 bases for V and 6 bases for J; bases not matched to a gene: 8. Germline V gene lookup returns CDR1 MNHEY and CDR2 SMNVEV (reference sequence). This CDR3 region has 15 residues. The CDR3: CASSQDRGSGQPQHF. In nucleotides, the CDR3 is TGTGCCAGCAGTCAAGACAGGGGGTCCGGTCAGCCCCAGCATTTT.

This clonotype was detected ten times or more. The chain carries TRBV6-1 and TRBJ2-1; D uncertain. V lost 6 bases and J 10 bases, leaving 10 bases between the germline ends. Germline V gene lookup returns CDR1 MNHNS and CDR2 SASEGT. There are 11 residues in the CDR3. For the CDR3, the DNA is TGTGCCAGCAGCGCAGTGGGGGAGCAGTTCTTC. It yields the protein CASSAVGEQFF.

This clonotype was counted at least ten times. V usage is TRBV10-3 and J usage is TRBJ1-5; D might be TRBD1 (5 bases). Germline V gene sequence: CDR1 ENHRY, CDR2 SYGVKD. V lost 6 bases, J lost 3 bases, and 9 bases lay in between. This CDR3 has 13 residues. The CDR3 region is CAIRDSDNQPQHF. The CDR3, as DNA: TGTGCCATCAGAGACAGCGACAATCAGCCCCAGCATTTT.